This entry lists 14 T cell receptor beta chains sequenced from one sample in a study of PD-L1 blockade in urothelial cancer. Profiling relied on immunoSEQ multiplex PCR, and the TCRdb table lists in-frame clones only, not all of them. The table has around 50,000 clones, more than 75% seen once. Time point of the sample: pretreatment peripheral blood. The sequenced sample was PBMCs, obtained around atezolizumab (anti-PD-L1) treatment. These receptors were obtained from a man aged 45-65 years with urothelial cancer.

This clone is labeled medium-sized. The chain employs TRBV7-9 and TRBJ1-5; no definite D call. The germline V gene encodes CDR1 SEHNR and CDR2 FQNEAQ (reference sequence). The CDR3 has 15 amino acids. With 1 base removed from V and 7 bases from J, the gap between germline ends came to 14 bases. The CDR3: CASSLGGYAGQPQHF. CDR3 nucleotide sequence: TGTGCCAGCAGCTTAGGCGGGTATGCGGGACAGCCCCAGCATTTT.

The chain links TRBV6-5 to TRBJ2-1; possible D gene TRBD1, 6 bases. The ends were cut back, 7 bases at V and 8 bases at J, with 15 bases in the middle. Germline V CDR1 and CDR2: MNHEY, SVGAGI. The CDR3 loop spans 13 amino acids. The CDR3 sequence is CASKKGVWDEQFF. CDR3 coding DNA: TGTGCCAGCAAGAAGGGGGTTTGGGATGAGCAGTTCTTC.

For this clone: The sample contains more than one DNA sequence encoding this CDR3. The CDR3 bases are TGTGCCAGTAGTATCACAGGGGGCGGCAATCAGCCCCAGCATTTT. Amino acids: CASSITGGGNQPQHF. The gene calls are TRBV19 and TRBJ1-5, with 9 positions matching TRBD1. Germline-derived CDR1 and CDR2 are LNHDA and SQIVND (reference sequence). The CDR3 spans 15 residues. Trimming cost V 3 bases and J 2 bases; bases outside gene matches: 2.

This rearrangement joins TRBV5-6 to TRBJ1-5; no definite D call. From germline, CDR1 is SGHDT and CDR2 YYEEEE. V lost 0 bases to trimming and J lost 4 bases, with 11 bases between them. This CDR3 contains 15 residues. The CDR3 bases are TGTGCCAGCAGCTTGGAGCGTTTCCCAAATCAGCCCCAGCATTTT. Translation gives CASSLERFPNQPQHF.

This clone turned up a few times. The rearrangement joins TRBV10-3 to TRBJ2-4, with D perhaps matching TRBD1 (5 bases). Trimming shortened V by 3 bases and J by 0 bases, and 15 bases separated the two germline ends. This CDR3 has 17 amino acids. Germline assignment: CDR1 ENHRY and CDR2 SYGVKD. The CDR3 spells CAISEGASSLAKNIQYF. Here the CDR3 DNA reads TGTGCCATCAGTGAAGGGGCGAGTTCTCTAGCCAAAAACATTCAGTACTTC.

This chain uses TRBV10-3 with TRBJ1-3, with 11 bases fitting TRBD1. The junction had 3 bases not matched to a gene; V was cut back by 4 bases and J by 4 bases. CDR1 and CDR2 from the germline V gene are ENHRY and SYGVKD. This CDR3 is built from 15 residues. CDR3 DNA: TGTGCCATCAGTGGGGGGACAGGGGGAGGAAACACCATATATTTT. This encodes CAISGGTGGGNTIYF.

About this clone: The same CDR3 arises from other DNA sequences in this sample as well. The gene calls are TRBV6-5 and TRBJ2-1, with D possibly TRBD2 on 6 matching bases. V was cut by 5 bases and J by 0 bases, with 8 bases left in between. CDR1 and CDR2 from the germline V gene are MNHEY and SVGAGI. The CDR3 loop spans 14 amino acids. CDR3 nucleotide sequence: TGTGCCAGCAGTCCCGGGAGCTCCTACAATGAGCAGTTCTTC. It is translated as CASSPGSSYNEQFF.

The gene calls are TRBV5-1 and TRBJ1-1; 8 bases agree with TRBD1. Trimming cost V 6 bases and J 1 base; bases outside gene matches: 11. The germline V gene has CDR1 SGHRS and CDR2 YFSETQ. The CDR3 covers 16 residues. The CDR3 is CASNDRGSLPNTEAFF. CDR3 nucleotide sequence: TGCGCCAGCAATGACAGGGGATCACTCCCGAACACTGAAGCTTTCTTT.

The CDR3 region is CASGDRGYGYTF. CDR3 coding DNA: TGTGCCAGCGGGGACAGGGGTTATGGCTACACCTTC. The J gene is TRBJ1-2, the V gene TRBV6-5, with 10 bases fitting TRBD1. Germline values: CDR1 MNHEY, CDR2 SVGAGI. The CDR3 loop spans 12 amino acids. The J segment lost 5 bases and the V segment lost 8 bases, leaving 2 bases of the junction unmatched.

The chain has TRBV2 and TRBJ2-3; the D gene is possibly TRBD1 (5 bases). The V end lost 3 bases, the J end lost 5 bases, and 15 bases lay between the germline ends. From germline, CDR1 is SNHLY and CDR2 FYNNEI. The CDR3 is made up of 15 amino acids. The CDR3 region is CASSESRNRGDTQYF. The DNA for the CDR3 is TGTGCCAGCAGTGAGTCGCGGAATAGGGGAGATACGCAGTATTTT.

The chain uses TRBV4-2 and TRBJ2-2; 11 nucleotides agree with TRBD2. The V gene's germline CDR1 is LGHNA and CDR2 YNFKEQ. The CDR3 has 16 residues. Trimming cost V 8 bases and J 1 base; bases outside gene matches: 6. In DNA form, the CDR3 reads TGTGCCAGCTCATTTACTAGCGGGAGGAACACCGGGGAGCTGTTTTTT. It translates to CASSFTSGRNTGELFF.

J is TRBJ1-4 and V is TRBV5-8; TRBD1 matches 9 bases. Germline-derived CDR1 and CDR2 are SGHTS and YDEGEE. The CDR3 consists of 18 residues. The V and J ends lost 1 base and 0 bases, in that order; junction bases with no gene match: 7. The DNA for the CDR3 is TGTGCCAGCAGCTTGATACAGGGGGCCTTTGCAACTAATGAAAAACTGTTTTTT. It translates to CASSLIQGAFATNEKLFF.

The rearrangement joins TRBV4-2 to TRBJ2-2; 11 positions match TRBD2. In germline, CDR1 is LGHNA, CDR2 YNFKEQ. The ends lost 0 bases at V and 4 bases at J; junction bases unmatched: 1. The CDR3 contains 16 residues. CDR3 DNA sequence: TGTGCCAGCAGCCAAGATGGGACTAGCGGCACCGGGGAGCTGTTTTTT. Amino acid sequence: CASSQDGTSGTGELFF.

The chain recombines TRBV19 with TRBJ2-7, with 10 bases matching TRBD1. J was trimmed by 2 bases and V by 5 bases; bases with no gene match: 6. The CDR3 is made up of 15 amino acids. Germline V gives CDR1 LNHDA, CDR2 SQIVND (reference sequence). CDR3 DNA sequence: TGTGCCAGTAGTCCCTCGACAGGGGGCACCTACGAGCAGTACTTC. Translation: CASSPSTGGTYEQYF. Using reference TRBV19 and TRBJ2-7 for the parts outside the CDR3, the full variable domain is DGGITQSPKYLFRKEGQNVTLSCEQNLNHDAMYWYRQDPGQGLRLIYYSQIVNDFQKGDIAEGYSVSREKKESFPLTVTSAQKNPTAFYLCASSPSTGGTYEQYFGPGTRLTVT.